This T cell receptor beta chain was found in a study of CD8 T cells in Susac syndrome. Study background: When their blood was taken, patients with Susac syndrome were therapy-naive, taking corticosteroids, or taking intravenous immunoglobulin alone.

Germline V gene lookup returns CDR1 SGHDT and CDR2 YYEEEE. The ends were cut back, 6 bases at V and 7 bases at J, with 10 bases in the middle. CDR3 size: 12 residues. About 0.5 to 1 ug RNA was reverse transcribed with random hexamers. Amplification of TCR beta CDR3 used immunoSEQ multiplex PCR across 54 Vbeta and 13 Jbeta. MiXCR was run by TCRdb on the immunoSEQ multiplex PCR reads, yielding one entry per CDR3 protein. The sample has some 110,000 distinct CDR3 sequences; around 94% are singletons. The chain joins TRBV5-6 to TRBJ1-4; no definite D call. Sequencing was carried out using CD8+ T cells from PBMCs. The source is a human donor with Susac syndrome. DNA of the CDR3: TGTGCCAGCAACGCGTTGGGTGAAAAACTGTTTTTT. Translation: CASNALGEKLFF.